Sequencing of this T cell receptor (beta chain) was carried out in a study of neoadjuvant anti-PD-1 for oral cavity cancer. This CDR3 is 15 amino acids long. The germline gives CDR1 SQVTM, CDR2 ANQGSEA. Losses at the gene ends were 4 bases for V and 7 bases for J; bases not matched to a gene: 9. Profiling relied on immunoSEQ multiplex PCR, and the TCRdb table lists in-frame clones only, not all of them. The sample consists of 65,000 to 95,000 clones, approximately 80% of them appearing once. This clone appeared a single time. Sequenced here: PBMCs, sampled before nivolumab (anti-PD-1) treatment. The rearrangement links TRBV29-1 to TRBJ2-1; 11 positions match TRBD2. This TCR was recovered from a person aged 40 to 85 with oral cavity squamous cell carcinoma. Here the CDR3 reads CSVVASGRRDNEQFF. The DNA for the CDR3 is TGCAGCGTTGTAGCTAGCGGGAGGCGCGATAATGAGCAGTTCTTC.